Below, one TCR beta chain is given with its context. This entry is derived from a study of control samples from healthy donors and cancer patients. Here immunoSEQ multiplex PCR was the method, and the copy in TCRdb shows in-frame clones only, minus some. Among 65,000 to 100,000 clones listed, around 92% were seen once. Sequenced sample: blood. The TCR originated in a man aged 45-60 years in good health.

CDR3 sequence reads: CASRGPSVSYTF. The CDR3 DNA reads as TGTGCCAGCAGGGGGCCCTCAGTCAGCTACACCTTC. V gene TRBV6-5 combines with J gene TRBJ1-2; perhaps TRBD1 as D (5 bases). The CDR3 runs 12 residues. The germline CDR1 and CDR2 sequences are MNHEY and SVGAGI. V gave up 6 bases and J gave up 9 bases, with 14 bases separating them.